Each of the 10 T cell receptor beta chains below was sequenced from the same sample in a study of cytomegalovirus exposure and HLA in healthy donors. PCR involved 60 Vbeta and 13 Jbeta primers. The method was immunoSEQ multiplex PCR; TCRdb's version includes in-frame clones alone and lacks a portion of them. Its clone listing holds tens of thousands of clones. Sequenced material: PBMCs. The receptor set was obtained from a female donor in good health and CMV-seronegative.

V and J are TRBV5-1 and TRBJ2-3, with D hard to call. The germline gives CDR1 SGHRS, CDR2 YFSETQ. V gave up 4 bases and J gave up 0 bases, with 12 bases separating them. CDR3 length: 15 residues. CDR3 coding DNA: TGCGCCAGCAGCCTGCCGACTGGGAGCACAGATACGCAGTATTTT. Translating gives CASSLPTGSTDTQYF.

This sequence joins TRBV5-1 and TRBJ1-2; D might be TRBD1 (6 bases). Between the trimmed V and J ends, which lost 4 bases and 3 bases, there was a span of 19 bases. Looked up from germline, CDR1 is SGHRS and CDR2 is YFSETQ. The CDR3 runs 16 residues. The DNA for the CDR3 is TGCGCCAGCAGCACTCGGACGGTTGGGGGCTACTATGGCTACACCTTC. This codes for CASSTRTVGGYYGYTF.

This sequence joins TRBV28 and TRBJ1-2; the match to TRBD1 covers 8 bases. Trimming took 4 bases from V and 5 from J; bases not matched to a gene: 9. CDR3 size: 15 residues. Germline values: CDR1 MDHEN, CDR2 SYDVKM. The CDR3 sequence: CASSSLDRGLYGYTF. The CDR3, as DNA: TGTGCCAGCAGTTCCCTTGACAGGGGATTATATGGCTACACCTTC.

The gene calls are TRBV5-1 and TRBJ2-2; D unresolved. There are 16 residues in the CDR3. V dropped 0 bases and J dropped 3 bases, with 12 bases sitting between them. The germline V gene encodes CDR1 SGHRS and CDR2 YFSETQ. CDR3 amino acids: CASSLASRLHTGELFF. In DNA, the CDR3 is TGCGCCAGCAGCTTGGCTTCCCGGTTACACACCGGGGAGCTGTTTTTT.

This chain links TRBV30 with TRBJ1-1, with TRBD1 identical over 8 bases. V trimming: 0 bases; J trimming: 4 bases; junction bases outside the gene matches: 13. The germline V gene encodes CDR1 GTSNPN and CDR2 SVGIG (reference sequence). The CDR3 covers 17 residues. CDR3 nucleotide sequence: TGTGCCTGGAGTGTTAGGACAGGGTCTCGTTACGGCACTGAAGCTTTCTTT. Translating gives CAWSVRTGSRYGTEAFF.

The V call is TRBV30, the J call TRBJ2-5; possibly TRBD2 for D (5 bases). This CDR3 spans 12 amino acids. V was trimmed by 1 base and J by 5 bases, leaving 8 bases between them. Germline CDR1 and CDR2: GTSNPN and SVGIG (reference sequence). CDR3 sequence (DNA): TGTGCCTGGAGTGGTGGGAGTGAGACCCAGTACTTC. Protein sequence: CAWSGGSETQYF.

The chain combines TRBV27 with TRBJ2-4; the match to TRBD1 covers 9 bases. The V gene end was trimmed by 2 bases and the J gene end by 6 bases; junction bases not matched to a gene: 2. Germline CDR1 is MNHEY and CDR2 is SMNVEV (reference sequence). The CDR3 has 14 residues. This chain's CDR3 is CASSLVGQGNIQYF. As DNA, the CDR3 is TGTGCCAGCAGTTTAGTGGGACAGGGAAACATTCAGTACTTC.

The rearrangement joins TRBV9 to TRBJ1-1; 12 bases are shared with TRBD1. Losses at the gene ends were 2 bases for V and 5 bases for J; bases not matched to a gene: 7. Germline-derived CDR1 and CDR2 are SGDLS and YYNGEE. CDR3 length equals 16 residues. The CDR3 protein is CASSVGTGGAGTEAFF. Here the CDR3 DNA reads TGTGCCAGCAGCGTCGGGACAGGGGGCGCGGGTACTGAAGCTTTCTTT. The whole variable domain, remainder taken from reference TRBV9 and TRBJ1-1, is DSGVTQTPKHLITATGQRVTLRCSPRSGDLSVYWYQQSLDQGLQFLIQYYNGEERAKGNILERFSAQQFPDLHSELNLSSLELGDSALYFCASSVGTGGAGTEAFFGQGTRLTVV.

The chain carries TRBV4-1 and TRBJ2-7; D is possibly TRBD1 (6 bases). In germline, CDR1 is MGHRA, CDR2 YSYEKL. The V end lost 1 base, the J end lost 7 bases, and 20 bases lay between the germline ends. There are 16 residues in the CDR3. The CDR3 spells CASSQVLGAGNTEQYF. The CDR3 DNA is TGCGCCAGCAGCCAAGTCTTGGGGGCAGGGAACACAGAGCAGTACTTC.

Note on this clone: An end of the junction differs from the germline gene, which may be a read error. The chain joins TRBV30 to TRBJ1-3; D is uncertain. Germline CDR1 and CDR2: GTSNPN and SVGIG (reference sequence). This CDR3 is 15 amino acids long. CDR3 amino acids: CAGSKSPDSGNTIYF. DNA of the CDR3: TGTGCCGGGAGTAAGAGTCCCGACTCTGGAAACACCATATATTTT.